This passage covers 26 T cell receptor beta chains from one sample sequenced in a study of T cells expressing NK-cell markers. From its re-call of the 5' RACE reads, TCRdb lists each CDR3 protein once, without DNA. Here the sample table reports approximately 170,000 distinct CDR3 sequences. Sequenced: blood T cells: a sorted CD56 or NKG2C T cell subset, CD4+ or CD8+ T cells, or bulk PBMC T cells (not recorded which). These receptors were obtained from a man aged 18 to 69 in good health.

The V gene is TRBV7-6, the J gene TRBJ2-7; lacking DNA, the TRBD2 call made by TCRdb goes unchecked. Germline V CDR1 and CDR2: SGHVS, FNYEAQ. This CDR3 is 15 amino acids long. The chain's CDR3 is CASTETSGGSYEQYF.

V is TRBV5-6 and J is TRBJ2-3; TCRdb indicates TRBD1, and absent DNA this call remains unverified. Per germline, CDR1 SGHDT and CDR2 YYEEEE. The CDR3 covers 17 residues. The CDR3 sequence is CASSYRLDREIPDTQYF.

V usage is TRBV6-5 and J usage is TRBJ2-1; lacking DNA, the TRBD2 call made by TCRdb goes unchecked. CDR3 length: 19 amino acids. Germline loops: CDR1 MNHEY, CDR2 SVGAGI. CDR3 sequence reads: CASSYSGSGGSAPYNEQFF.

V gene TRBV4-2 combines with J gene TRBJ2-5; the TCRdb call, TRBD1, lacks DNA for checking. CDR1 is LGHNA and CDR2 is YNFKEQ in the germline V gene. The CDR3 is 16 amino acids. CDR3 region: CASSQEGWNPGETQYF.

The J gene is TRBJ2-3, the V gene TRBV20-1; without DNA, the TCRdb call of TRBD1 cannot be checked. The germline V gene has CDR1 DFQATT and CDR2 SNEGSKA (reference sequence). CDR3 length: 14 amino acids. Here the CDR3 reads CSASTGPGPDTQYF.

V usage is TRBV29-1 and J usage is TRBJ1-5; TCRdb calls TRBD1, which cannot be checked without DNA. This CDR3 contains 17 residues. Germline values: CDR1 SQVTM, CDR2 ANQGSEA. The CDR3 is CSVEFRDGDYSNQPQHF.

The chain couples TRBV4-2 to TRBJ2-5; TCRdb designates TRBD2, a call that cannot be tested without DNA. This CDR3 comprises 17 residues. Germline-derived CDR1 and CDR2 are LGHNA and YNFKEQ. This CDR3 reads CASSQDPQRGGGETQYF.

The rearrangement uses TRBV25-1 and TRBJ1-4; TCRdb outputs TRBD1, but without DNA this stays unchecked. This CDR3 has 13 residues. CDR1 is MGHDK, CDR2 SYGVNS, per germline. CDR3: CASSWQGTEKLFF.

The V gene is TRBV2, the J gene TRBJ1-2. Germline CDR1 and CDR2: SNHLY and FYNNEI. The CDR3 loop spans 15 amino acids. Here the CDR3 reads CASSEGAGLNYGYTF.

The V call is TRBV29-1, the J call TRBJ1-3. Germline loops: CDR1 SQVTM, CDR2 ANQGSEA. The CDR3 extends over 14 amino acids. The CDR3 here is CSVLGVFSGNTIYF. Looking up the rest from reference TRBV29-1 and TRBJ1-3 gives the full variable domain: SAVISQKPSRDICQRGTSLTIQCQVDSQVTMMFWYRQQPGQSLTLIATANQGSEATYESGFVIDKFPISRPNLTFSTLTVSNMSPEDSSIYLCSVLGVFSGNTIYFGEGSWLTVV.

The V and J genes are TRBV2 and TRBJ2-7. This CDR3 contains 15 residues. Germline CDR1 and CDR2: SNHLY and FYNNEI. CDR3 sequence reads: CASSEGRIRHYEQYF.

The J gene is TRBJ2-5, the V gene TRBV18; TCRdb selects TRBD1, and the lack of DNA leaves this call unchecked. This CDR3 is 14 amino acids long. In germline, CDR1 is KGHSH, CDR2 LQKENI. CDR3 amino acids: CASSPTGPEETQYF. Combining the CDR3 with reference TRBV18 and TRBJ2-5 gives the whole variable domain NAGVMQNPRHLVRRRGQEARLRCSPMKGHSHVYWYRQLPEEGLKFMVYLQKENIIDESGMPKERFSAEFPKEGPSILRIQQVVRGDSAAYFCASSPTGPEETQYFGPGTRLLVL.

The CDR3 sequence: CASSLDGGPSYNEQFF. This chain uses TRBV11-2 with TRBJ2-1; lacking DNA, the TRBD1 call made by TCRdb goes unchecked. The CDR3 consists of 16 residues. The germline V gene encodes CDR1 SGHAT and CDR2 FQNNGV.

The CDR3 here is CASSTTSGGNTDTQYF. This chain connects TRBV6-1 to TRBJ2-3; checking the TCRdb D call of TRBD2 is not possible without DNA. This CDR3 region has 16 residues. The germline V gene has CDR1 MNHNS and CDR2 SASEGT.

The chain joins TRBV5-1 to TRBJ2-2; TCRdb selects TRBD2, and the lack of DNA leaves this call unchecked. Looked up from germline, CDR1 is SGHRS and CDR2 is YFSETQ. The CDR3 loop spans 15 amino acids. CDR3 sequence: CASSPKTSATGELFF.

V usage is TRBV11-1 and J usage is TRBJ2-3; TCRdb names TRBD1, which stays unverified in the absence of DNA. Per the germline V gene, CDR1 is SGHAT and CDR2 is FQDESV (reference sequence). The CDR3 spans 15 residues. The CDR3 here is CASSSGQGGPDTQYF.

The V call is TRBV20-1, the J call TRBJ2-5; there is no DNA to check the TCRdb D call of TRBD1. The germline gives CDR1 DFQATT, CDR2 SNEGSKA (reference sequence). The CDR3 extends over 14 amino acids. This CDR3 reads CSARTGSREETQYF.

The chain employs TRBV27 and TRBJ1-2; TCRdb calls TRBD1, which cannot be checked without DNA. The CDR3 covers 14 residues. Germline assignment: CDR1 MNHEY and CDR2 SMNVEV (reference sequence). The CDR3 is CASSRGALDYGYTF.

The chain joins TRBV15 to TRBJ2-5; absent DNA, TCRdb's TRBD1 call cannot be checked. Germline V CDR1 and CDR2: LNHNV, YYDKDF (reference sequence). The CDR3 has 15 amino acids. This chain's CDR3 is CATSTDRDTQETQYF. Full variable domain (rest looked up from reference TRBV15 and TRBJ2-5): DAMVIQNPRYQVTQFGKPVTLSCSQTLNHNVMYWYQQKSSQAPKLLFHYYDKDFNNEADTPDNFQSRRPNTSFCFLDIRSPGLGDTAMYLCATSTDRDTQETQYFGPGTRLLVL.

This chain joins TRBV6-1 and TRBJ2-2; TCRdb picks TRBD1, but there is no DNA to check that call. Germline V gene lookup returns CDR1 MNHNS and CDR2 SASEGT. The CDR3 covers 14 residues. The chain's CDR3 is CASAPQGFTGELFF.

The V gene is TRBV25-1, the J gene TRBJ1-2; TCRdb's D gene call, TRBD1, goes unchecked for lack of DNA. The CDR3 is 13 residues long. The germline CDR1 and CDR2 sequences are MGHDK and SYGVNS. The CDR3 sequence: CASKPGPSYGYTF.

The gene calls are TRBV20-1 and TRBJ1-5; no DNA is available, so the TRBD1 call from TCRdb remains unchecked. The CDR3 contains 12 residues. The germline gives CDR1 DFQATT, CDR2 SNEGSKA (reference sequence). The CDR3 protein is CSAKQSGQPQHF.

The chain carries TRBV12-5 and TRBJ2-7; TCRdb designates TRBD1, a call that cannot be tested without DNA. CDR3 length equals 12 residues. The germline gives CDR1 LGHNT, CDR2 FRNRAP. The CDR3 sequence is CASGSDSYEQYF.

The CDR3 loop is CASSVANDGFTEAFF. V usage is TRBV9 and J usage is TRBJ1-1. Germline V gene data show CDR1 as SGDLS and CDR2 as YYNGEE. CDR3 length equals 15 residues.

V gene TRBV7-2 combines with J gene TRBJ2-7. This CDR3 spans 13 amino acids. The germline CDR1 and CDR2 sequences are SGHTA and FQGNSA. The CDR3 is CASSLSGSYEQYF.

This rearrangement joins TRBV13 to TRBJ1-2; the TCRdb call, TRBD1, lacks DNA for checking. From germline, CDR1 is PRHDT and CDR2 FYEKMQ (reference sequence). The length of the CDR3 is 15 residues. The CDR3 sequence is CASSGRDGHNYGYTF.